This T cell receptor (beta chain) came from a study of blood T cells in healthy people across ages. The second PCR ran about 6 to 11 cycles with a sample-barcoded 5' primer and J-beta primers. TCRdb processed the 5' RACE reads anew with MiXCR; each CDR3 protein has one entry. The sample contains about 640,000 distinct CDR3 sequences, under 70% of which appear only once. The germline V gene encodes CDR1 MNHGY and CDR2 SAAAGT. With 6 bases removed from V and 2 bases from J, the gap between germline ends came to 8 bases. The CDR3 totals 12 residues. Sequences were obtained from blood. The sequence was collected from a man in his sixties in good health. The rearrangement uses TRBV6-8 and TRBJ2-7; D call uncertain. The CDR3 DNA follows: TGTGCCAGCAGACGGCCTACCTACGAGCAGTACTTC. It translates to CASRRPTYEQYF.